The 30 T cell receptor beta chains below all came from one sample that was sequenced in a study of T-cell reconstitution after alpha-beta-depleted transplantation in children. A library of TCRbeta sequences, prepared with unique molecular identifiers, was generated. TCRdb reprocessed the PCR reads via MiXCR and lists one record per CDR3 protein. This table has under 140,000 distinct CDR3 sequences, about 9.4% appearing once. Sequences were derived from PBMCs from the stem cell graft donor, sampled from the stem cell graft. The receptors here all came from a human donor who donated a stem cell graft to a child with acute lymphoblastic leukemia.

The sample holds many counts of this clonotype. The CDR3 loop is CASSLQRMGPDTQYF. As DNA, the CDR3 is TGTGCCAGCAGTTTACAGCGAATGGGTCCAGATACGCAGTATTTT. The rearrangement links TRBV27 to TRBJ2-3; D remains ambiguous. The germline CDR1 and CDR2 sequences are MNHEY and SMNVEV (reference sequence). The CDR3 has 15 residues. V lost 2 bases and J 4 bases, leaving 13 bases between the germline ends.

There are many counts of this clonotype. The rearrangement joins TRBV20-1 to TRBJ2-7, with D unclear. The CDR3 has 12 residues. Trimming removed 5 bases from V and 5 bases from J, with 13 bases in between. CDR1 and CDR2 from the germline V gene are DFQATT and SNEGSKA (reference sequence). CDR3 amino acids: CSAPQTEDEQYF. The CDR3 region has the DNA TGCAGTGCTCCACAAACTGAGGACGAGCAGTACTTC.

This clonotype has at least ten counts. V is TRBV5-1 and J is TRBJ2-5; the match to TRBD1 covers 7 bases. Germline V CDR1 and CDR2: SGHRS, YFSETQ. After removal of 4 bases from V and 2 bases from J, the junction contained 5 bases not matched to a gene. This CDR3 region has 14 residues. The CDR3 nucleotides read TGCGCCAGCAGCCGAAGGGACAGACAAGAGACCCAGTACTTC. This gives the protein CASSRRDRQETQYF. Using reference TRBV5-1 and TRBJ2-5 for the parts outside the CDR3, the full variable domain is KAGVTQTPRYLIKTRGQQVTLSCSPISGHRSVSWYQQTPGQGLQFLFEYFSETQRNKGNFPGRFSGRQFSNSRSEMNVSTLELGDSALYLCASSRRDRQETQYFGPGTRLLVL.

At least ten counts were recorded for this clonotype. The chain is built from TRBV6-6 and TRBJ2-3, with D perhaps matching TRBD1 (5 bases). The V gene lost 7 bases and the J gene lost 5 bases, with 10 bases spanning the gap. The CDR3 covers 12 residues. CDR1 and CDR2 from the germline V gene are MNHNY and SVGAGI (reference sequence). This chain's CDR3 is CASNNRGDTQYF. The DNA of the CDR3 is TGTGCCAGCAACAATAGGGGAGATACGCAGTATTTT.

The chain couples TRBV4-2 to TRBJ2-5; no definite D call. The CDR3 has 16 residues. The germline V gene encodes CDR1 LGHNA and CDR2 YNFKEQ. Trimming shortened V by 0 bases and J by 5 bases, and 16 bases separated the two germline ends. In DNA, the CDR3 is TGTGCCAGCAGCCAAGATCCGGCTAGTTCGTGGGAGACCCAGTACTTC. Translated, it gives CASSQDPASSWETQYF.

At least ten counts were recorded for this clonotype. The chain has TRBV10-3 and TRBJ2-1, with 10 bases lining up with TRBD1. The V gene end was trimmed by 6 bases and the J gene end by 8 bases; junction bases not matched to a gene: 10. This CDR3 is built from 15 residues. Germline CDR1 and CDR2: ENHRY and SYGVKD. CDR3: CAIRGDRGVPYEQFF. The CDR3 nucleotides are TGTGCCATCAGGGGGGACAGGGGCGTTCCGTATGAGCAGTTCTTC.

This clonotype was seen many times. The chain uses TRBV29-1 and TRBJ2-5; perhaps TRBD2 as D (8 bases). Germline CDR1 is SQVTM and CDR2 is ANQGSEA. The CDR3 sequence is 15 residues long. Trimming stripped 7 bases from V and 0 bases from J, with 18 bases between. The CDR3 sequence: CSAGGGTEYQETQYF. CDR3 DNA sequence: TGCAGCGCCGGGGGGGGGACAGAGTACCAAGAGACCCAGTACTTC.

This clonotype was seen at least ten times. V usage is TRBV5-1 and J usage is TRBJ2-7; 8 positions match TRBD1. The V and J ends lost 2 bases and 0 bases, in that order; junction bases with no gene match: 4. The CDR3 extends over 15 amino acids. Germline V lookup: CDR1 SGHRS, CDR2 YFSETQ. CDR3 region: CASSLGTGVSYEQYF. CDR3 DNA: TGCGCCAGCAGCTTAGGGACAGGCGTCTCCTACGAGCAGTACTTC.

This clonotype was found many times. V is TRBV29-1 and J is TRBJ2-1; the D gene is possibly TRBD1 (6 bases). CDR1 and CDR2 (germline): SQVTM, ANQGSEA. V was shortened by 3 bases and J by 6 bases, with 15 bases between the two germline ends. The CDR3 is 14 amino acids. CDR3 bases: TGCAGCGTTGATGGCCAGGGGACGGGCAATGAGCAGTTCTTC. Protein sequence: CSVDGQGTGNEQFF.

This clonotype was detected many times. This rearrangement joins TRBV5-1 to TRBJ2-7, with a tentative D call TRBD2 (6 bases). The CDR3 length is 13 residues. In germline, CDR1 is SGHRS, CDR2 YFSETQ. V was shortened by 4 bases and J by 3 bases, with 11 bases between the two germline ends. CDR3 amino acids: CASSPRGDYEQYF. In DNA form, the CDR3 reads TGCGCCAGCAGCCCGCGCGGGGACTACGAGCAGTACTTC.

There are many counts of this clonotype. The rearrangement uses TRBV5-1 and TRBJ1-1; possible D gene TRBD1, 5 bases. V dropped 2 bases and J dropped 5 bases, with 10 bases sitting between them. The CDR3 is 13 amino acids. Germline CDR1 and CDR2: SGHRS and YFSETQ. The CDR3 protein is CASSFRDPTEAFF. CDR3 bases: TGCGCCAGCAGCTTTAGGGACCCGACTGAAGCTTTCTTT.

The chain uses TRBV4-2 and TRBJ2-7; TRBD2 agrees at 7 bases. Germline CDR1 and CDR2: LGHNA and YNFKEQ. V gave up 5 bases and J gave up 4 bases; unmatched junction bases: 5. The CDR3 has 13 residues. CDR3 bases: TGTGCCAGCAGCGCCGGGACTAATTACGAGCAGTACTTC. This codes for CASSAGTNYEQYF.

The sample holds many counts of this clonotype. CDR3 sequence reads: CASSLGPVGGELFF. DNA for the CDR3: TGTGCCAGCAGCTTAGGGCCTGTTGGCGGGGAGCTGTTTTTT. This chain links TRBV11-3 with TRBJ2-2; D remains unclear. The V and J ends lost 1 base and 7 bases respectively, with 10 bases between them. The CDR3 is 14 amino acids. Per germline, CDR1 SGHNT and CDR2 YENEEA.

This clonotype was seen at least ten times. This rearrangement joins TRBV20-1 to TRBJ1-2; perhaps TRBD1 as D (5 bases). Germline CDR1 DFQATT, CDR2 SNEGSKA (reference sequence). The CDR3 spans 13 residues. V lost 3 bases, J lost 7 bases, and 15 bases lay in between. For the CDR3, the DNA is TGCAGTGCTAGCGGGGCGGGGAAGGGTGGCTACACCTTC. Its protein product is CSASGAGKGGYTF.

This clonotype was counted at least ten times. The V and J genes are TRBV27 and TRBJ2-2; no clear D. The germline gives CDR1 MNHEY, CDR2 SMNVEV (reference sequence). The CDR3 is 14 residues long. V shed 6 bases and J shed 3 bases, with 11 bases lying between them. In DNA, the CDR3 is TGTGCCAGCAGAAAGGGCGCGGACACCGGGGAGCTGTTTTTT. Residues: CASRKGADTGELFF.

Notes on this clonotype: An end of the junction differs from the germline gene, which may be a read error. The chain has TRBV5-1 and TRBJ2-3, with D possibly matching TRBD2 (5 bases). Germline V gene lookup returns CDR1 SGHRS and CDR2 YFSETQ. The CDR3 length is 15 residues. The CDR3 protein is CASSGLGRGPAPTDF. The CDR3 nucleotides are TGCGCCAGCAGTGGCTTAGGGAGAGGCCCCGCTCCTACCGATTTT.

This clonotype showed up many times. V usage is TRBV25-1 and J usage is TRBJ2-2; TRBD2 might be the D (5 bases). There are 17 residues in the CDR3. V lost 2 bases, J lost 8 bases, and 21 bases lay in between. Germline values: CDR1 MGHDK, CDR2 SYGVNS. CDR3 in DNA: TGTGCCAGCAGTGAAACGGGATGGAGAGGGAAGGCGGGGGAGCTGTTTTTT. Encoded protein: CASSETGWRGKAGELFF.

This clonotype appeared many times. The gene calls are TRBV12-3 or TRBV12-4 and TRBJ2-5; 8 nucleotides agree with TRBD2. The ends lost 2 bases at V and 1 base at J; junction bases unmatched: 6. This CDR3 region has 16 residues. CDR3 in DNA: TGTGCCAGCAGTTTAAGAGCGGGGGCCACCCAAGAGACCCAGTACTTC. It codes for CASSLRAGATQETQYF.

This clonotype has at least ten counts. V usage is TRBV20-1 and J usage is TRBJ1-1; no definite D call. The V gene's germline CDR1 is DFQATT and CDR2 SNEGSKA (reference sequence). The CDR3 length is 14 residues. V was clipped by 8 bases and J by 5 bases, with 21 bases between them. CDR3 residues: CSSNPEGGWTEAFF. Here the CDR3 DNA reads TGCAGTTCCAATCCCGAGGGAGGTTGGACTGAAGCTTTCTTT.

Ten or more counts support this clonotype. The V gene is TRBV10-3, the J gene TRBJ2-1; 7 nucleotides line up with TRBD2. Trimming took 0 bases from V and 9 from J; bases not matched to a gene: 5. The CDR3 covers 14 residues. CDR1 ENHRY and CDR2 SYGVKD come from the germline V gene. The CDR3 coding sequence is TGTGCCATCAGTGAGTCGGTGACTAGCAGTGAGCAGTTCTTC. It is translated as CAISESVTSSEQFF.

This clonotype has a count of ten or more. The chain carries TRBV20-1 and TRBJ2-7; 8 nucleotides match TRBD1. With 3 bases clipped from V and 4 bases from J, the junction kept 8 bases outside the gene matches. From germline, CDR1 is DFQATT and CDR2 SNEGSKA (reference sequence). The CDR3 spans 14 residues. CDR3 region: CSARGQDGWYEQYF. As DNA, the CDR3 is TGCAGTGCTAGGGGACAGGACGGTTGGTACGAGCAGTACTTC.

Ten or more counts support this clonotype. This sequence joins TRBV5-1 and TRBJ1-1; D call uncertain. Germline CDR1 SGHRS, CDR2 YFSETQ. The CDR3 length is 13 residues. V was pared by 0 bases and J by 1 base, with 4 bases between. CDR3 DNA sequence: TGCGCCAGCAGCTTGGAGCAGAACACTGAAGCTTTCTTT. Its protein is CASSLEQNTEAFF.

This clonotype is a singleton in its sample. This may come from a read error, since a much larger clone is one base off. V is TRBV20-1 and J is TRBJ2-1; 8 bases line up with TRBD2. With 6 bases clipped from V and 8 bases from J, the junction kept 18 bases outside the gene matches. Per the germline V gene, CDR1 is DFQATT and CDR2 is SNEGSKA (reference sequence). The CDR3 is 16 amino acids. The CDR3 nucleotides read TGCAGTGCCCTCAAAGTCGGGGGGGGCGTATACTATGAGCAGTTCTTC. Translated: CSALKVGGGVYYEQFF.

The table lists this clonotype with many counts. This chain connects TRBV4-3 to TRBJ2-2; tentative D call: TRBD1 (5 bases). There are 15 residues in the CDR3. From germline, CDR1 is LGHNA and CDR2 YSLEER. V dropped 1 base and J dropped 9 bases, with 15 bases sitting between them. CDR3 in DNA: TGCGCCAGCAGCCAAGCGGCCGACAGTCTTCGGGAGCTGTTTTTT. Translated, it gives CASSQAADSLRELFF.

This clonotype was picked up many times. The chain joins TRBV12-5 to TRBJ2-3, with unresolved D. Deletions cut 5 bases from V and 1 base from J, with 1 base between. Germline CDR1 LGHNT, CDR2 FRNRAP. The CDR3 contains 11 residues. CDR3 protein: CASGRTDTQYF. Written as DNA, the CDR3 is TGTGCTAGTGGTCGCACAGATACGCAGTATTTT.

Regarding this clonotype: Possible read error: a much larger clone is one base away. The chain employs TRBV29-1 and TRBJ1-1; 8 bases align to TRBD1. The CDR3 runs 18 residues. In germline, CDR1 is SQVTM, CDR2 ANQGSEA. The V and J ends lost 8 bases and 0 bases, in that order; junction bases with no gene match: 20. The DNA of the CDR3 is TGCAGCTACACGGGACAGGTTGGTGCCTCGCCCATGAACACTGAAGCTTTCTTT. The encoded protein is CSYTGQVGASPMNTEAFF.

The sample holds many counts of this clonotype. The chain employs TRBV20-1 and TRBJ2-5; D not certain. The CDR3 spans 14 residues. Germline lookup yields CDR1 DFQATT and CDR2 SNEGSKA (reference sequence). The V gene lost 6 bases and the J gene lost 2 bases, with 16 bases spanning the gap. The chain's CDR3 is CSALGWLLQETQYF. As DNA, the CDR3 is TGCAGTGCCTTGGGGTGGCTTTTACAAGAGACCCAGTACTTC.

This clonotype was recorded at least ten times. DNA of the CDR3: TGTGCCATCAGTACCTTCGGGGGGGCTTATACTGGAACTGAAGCTTTCTTT. Translated, it gives CAISTFGGAYTGTEAFF. The rearrangement uses TRBV10-3 and TRBJ1-1; perhaps TRBD1 as D (6 bases). Germline lookup yields CDR1 ENHRY and CDR2 SYGVKD. Deletions cut 5 bases from V and 5 bases from J, with 24 bases between. The CDR3 is made up of 17 amino acids.

This clonotype was recorded at least ten times. This chain uses TRBV7-6 with TRBJ1-4; D unclear. The CDR3 is made up of 16 amino acids. Trimming pared 0 bases from V and 6 bases from J, leaving 14 bases between. Germline V gene data show CDR1 as SGHVS and CDR2 as FNYEAQ. In DNA, the CDR3 is TGTGCCAGCAGCTTAGCATACTCGGGGTCTCATGAAAAACTGTTTTTT. This gives the protein CASSLAYSGSHEKLFF.

This clonotype was found many times. The chain employs TRBV7-2 and TRBJ1-1; maybe TRBD1 (5 bases). CDR3 size: 13 residues. V was clipped by 3 bases and J by 7 bases, with 12 bases between them. Germline CDR1 SGHTA, CDR2 FQGNSA. The CDR3: CASSFLGHREAFF. The CDR3 region has the DNA TGTGCCAGCAGCTTCTTGGGGCACCGTGAAGCTTTCTTT.